The next 28 T cell receptor beta chains were all read from a single sample in a study of T-cell reconstitution after alpha-beta-depleted transplantation in children. Unique molecular identifiers were built into the TCRbeta library. TCRdb reprocessed the PCR reads via MiXCR and lists one record per CDR3 protein. The table includes a few hundred thousand distinct CDR3 sequences, roughly 15% detected once. Specimen: PBMCs, mostly from graft donor cells, collected 360 days after TCRalphabeta/CD19-depleted stem cell transplant. These receptors originate from a boy less than two years old who had a stem cell transplant for Wiskott-Aldrich syndrome, so the T cells may come from the graft donor.

The chain carries TRBV20-1 and TRBJ2-5; 9 positions match TRBD2. CDR1 and CDR2 from the germline V gene are DFQATT and SNEGSKA (reference sequence). CDR3 length: 14 residues. V lost 5 bases and J lost 4; bases outside the gene matches: 8. The chain's CDR3 is CSADEAGGVETQYF. As DNA, the CDR3 is TGCAGTGCTGATGAAGCGGGGGGTGTAGAGACCCAGTACTTC.

This clonotype was seen only a few times. The chain is built from TRBV6-1 and TRBJ1-1, with no clear D. V lost 3 bases and J lost 7, with 9 bases in between. Germline values: CDR1 MNHNS, CDR2 SASEGT. This CDR3 has 12 amino acids. CDR3 sequence (DNA): TGTGCCAGCAGTGACGACAATGATGAAGCTTTCTTT. This encodes CASSDDNDEAFF.

This clonotype was seen more than once but under ten times. The chain carries TRBV12-5 and TRBJ2-3; 9 nucleotides agree with TRBD2. J gave up 2 bases and V 2 bases, and 5 bases lay outside the gene matches. Germline CDR1 is LGHNT and CDR2 is FRNRAP. The CDR3 has 16 amino acids. The CDR3 loop is CASGLLAGENTDTQYF. Written as DNA, the CDR3 is TGTGCTAGTGGTTTGTTAGCGGGAGAAAACACAGATACGCAGTATTTT.

The gene calls are TRBV4-1 and TRBJ1-1; the D gene is possibly TRBD1 (6 bases). Germline lookup yields CDR1 MGHRA and CDR2 YSYEKL. V was pared by 5 bases and J by 5 bases, with 24 bases between. This CDR3 is built from 17 residues. DNA of the CDR3: TGCGCCAGCAGCACCCGGACAGTTTTTTCTAGTGGGACTGAAGCTTTCTTT. It translates to CASSTRTVFSSGTEAFF.

The chain employs TRBV12-3 or TRBV12-4 and TRBJ2-1, with 7 bases aligning to TRBD2. V was clipped by 4 bases and J by 4 bases; unmatched bases: 4. The CDR3 is made up of 14 amino acids. CDR3 protein: CASSYGRTYNEQFF. CDR3 sequence (DNA): TGTGCCAGCAGTTACGGGAGGACGTACAATGAGCAGTTCTTC.

The chain recombines TRBV9 with TRBJ2-7; weak D call: TRBD1 (5 bases). Per the germline V gene, CDR1 is SGDLS and CDR2 is YYNGEE. The V end was cut by 7 bases, the J end by 1 base, with 12 bases between. This CDR3 has 13 residues. CDR3 DNA sequence: TGTGCCAGCGGCCAGGGCCTATCCTACGAGCAGTACTTC. Its protein product is CASGQGLSYEQYF. Full variable domain (rest looked up from reference TRBV9 and TRBJ2-7): DSGVTQTPKHLITATGQRVTLRCSPRSGDLSVYWYQQSLDQGLQFLIQYYNGEERAKGNILERFSAQQFPDLHSELNLSSLELGDSALYFCASGQGLSYEQYFGPGTRLTVT.

This clonotype has a handful of counts. The rearrangement uses TRBV12-3 or TRBV12-4 and TRBJ2-7; TRBD2 might be the D (5 bases). Trimming stripped 3 bases from V and 0 bases from J, with 12 bases between. The CDR3 length is 15 residues. The CDR3 loop reads CASSFGGFSSYEQYF. Here the CDR3 DNA reads TGTGCCAGCAGTTTTGGCGGGTTTAGCTCCTACGAGCAGTACTTC.

The genes are TRBV3-1 and TRBJ2-4, with TRBD2 matching 10 bases. Germline V gene data show CDR1 as LGHDT and CDR2 as YNNKEL (reference sequence). This CDR3 spans 18 amino acids. V was pared by 3 bases and J by 5 bases, with 13 bases of the junction left unmatched. The CDR3 loop is CASSHLQIAGGPQNIQYF. In DNA, the CDR3 is TGTGCCAGCAGCCATCTGCAAATAGCGGGGGGTCCCCAAAACATTCAGTACTTC.

J is TRBJ1-1 and V is TRBV7-9; no reliable D call. This CDR3 spans 11 amino acids. Germline V lookup: CDR1 SEHNR, CDR2 FQNEAQ (reference sequence). V lost 3 bases and J lost 4, with 3 bases in between. CDR3 sequence (DNA): TGTGCCAGCAGCTTCCTCACTGAAGCTTTCTTT. Translated: CASSFLTEAFF.

This clonotype was seen a few times. The V call is TRBV6-2 or TRBV6-3, the J call TRBJ2-1; possible D gene TRBD2, 6 bases. This CDR3 spans 15 amino acids. With 0 bases removed from V and 11 bases from J, the gap between germline ends came to 17 bases. Germline CDR1 reads MNHEY; CDR2 reads SVGEGT. The DNA of the CDR3 is TGTGCCAGCAGTTACTCTACCCTAGTGGCGGGAAAGCAGTTCTTC. Its protein is CASSYSTLVAGKQFF.

This clonotype was observed a handful of times. The chain has TRBV6-5 and TRBJ2-3; 7 bases are shared with TRBD1. The CDR3 is 13 amino acids. Germline trimming cut 2 bases from V and 6 bases from J; bases unmatched to any gene: 2. Germline CDR1 MNHEY, CDR2 SVGAGI. The CDR3 is CASSYKQGDTQYF. The CDR3 DNA reads TGTGCCAGCAGTTACAAACAGGGGGATACGCAGTATTTT.

The gene calls are TRBV6-6 and TRBJ2-6; the D is unclear. The germline V gene has CDR1 MNHNY and CDR2 SVGAGI (reference sequence). Trimming took off 5 bases at V and 7 bases at J, with 9 bases between the two ends. The CDR3 has 13 residues. CDR3 DNA: TGTGCCAGCAGTCCCTCAGCAGCCAACGTCCTGACTTTC. It yields the protein CASSPSAANVLTF.

This clonotype was seen only a few times. The V call is TRBV5-4, the J call TRBJ1-2; D not certain. V lost 1 base, J lost 4 bases, and 8 bases lay in between. The CDR3 has 13 residues. Germline CDR1 reads SGHNT; CDR2 reads YYREEE (reference sequence). This chain's CDR3 is CASSLSLIYGYTF. DNA of the CDR3: TGTGCCAGCAGCTTGTCTTTAATCTATGGCTACACCTTC.

The rearrangement joins TRBV6-1 to TRBJ2-1, with 8 nucleotides matching TRBD1. This CDR3 is built from 15 residues. The ends lost 2 bases at V and 2 bases at J; junction bases unmatched: 2. CDR1 and CDR2 from the germline V gene are MNHNS and SASEGT. The CDR3 sequence: CASSESGGAYNEQFF. CDR3 DNA sequence: TGTGCCAGCAGTGAATCAGGGGGCGCCTACAATGAGCAGTTCTTC.

The rearrangement joins TRBV14 to TRBJ2-6, with D perhaps TRBD1 (5 bases). V gave up 4 bases and J gave up 0 bases, with 10 bases separating them. The CDR3 runs 16 residues. The germline gives CDR1 SGHDN, CDR2 FVKESK. In DNA form, the CDR3 reads TGTGCCAGCAGCCCCCTGGGGCGCTCTGGGGCCAACGTCCTGACTTTC. Its protein product is CASSPLGRSGANVLTF.

This clonotype has only a few counts. The chain joins TRBV5-6 to TRBJ2-1; no reliable D call. The germline V and J ends were trimmed by 0 bases and 4 bases, with 8 bases remaining between them. The CDR3 covers 14 residues. Germline CDR1 reads SGHDT; CDR2 reads YYEEEE. In DNA, the CDR3 is TGTGCCAGCAGCTTGGGGCATTGGTACAATGAGCAGTTCTTC. Its translation is CASSLGHWYNEQFF.

This clonotype was counted between two and nine times. This chain uses TRBV6-5 with TRBJ2-1; 7 nucleotides agree with TRBD1. CDR3 length equals 14 residues. Trimming at V came to 1 base and at J to 9 bases, leaving 6 bases not matched to a gene. The germline V gene has CDR1 MNHEY and CDR2 SVGAGI. CDR3 nucleotides: TGTGCCAGCAGTTACTTCCTCGGGACAGCTGAGCAGTTCTTC. Its protein product is CASSYFLGTAEQFF.

This chain joins TRBV4-3 and TRBJ2-4; 8 nucleotides line up with TRBD1. Trimming at V came to 0 bases and at J to 5 bases, leaving 3 bases not matched to a gene. CDR1 and CDR2 from the germline V gene are LGHNA and YSLEER. This CDR3 region has 15 residues. The CDR3 loop is CASSQDRGQENIQYF. In DNA, the CDR3 is TGCGCCAGCAGCCAAGATAGGGGACAGGAAAACATTCAGTACTTC.

This clonotype showed up just a few times. The chain joins TRBV25-1 to TRBJ2-1; D remains ambiguous. V was trimmed by 6 bases and J by 9 bases, leaving 15 bases between them. The CDR3 length is 13 residues. The V gene's germline CDR1 is MGHDK and CDR2 SYGVNS. The CDR3 protein is CASSRMSGSEQFF. The DNA for the CDR3 is TGTGCCAGCAGCCGCATGTCCGGCAGTGAGCAGTTCTTC.

This clonotype was counted between two and nine times. This chain connects TRBV20-1 to TRBJ2-3; 7 bases match TRBD1. After removal of 5 bases from V and 2 bases from J, the junction contained 7 bases not matched to a gene. The CDR3 extends over 14 amino acids. The germline CDR1 and CDR2 sequences are DFQATT and SNEGSKA (reference sequence). The chain's CDR3 is CSADRQGLTDTQYF. The CDR3 bases are TGCAGTGCTGATCGACAGGGCCTCACAGATACGCAGTATTTT.

The rearrangement joins TRBV4-3 to TRBJ2-3, with D perhaps matching TRBD2 (5 bases). The CDR3 runs to 16 residues. Germline V gene lookup returns CDR1 LGHNA and CDR2 YSLEER. The ends were cut back, 3 bases at V and 4 bases at J, with 17 bases in the middle. CDR3 sequence: CASSHRLAFISDTQYF. The CDR3 DNA follows: TGCGCCAGCAGCCACCGGCTAGCATTTATCTCAGATACGCAGTATTTT.

This clonotype showed up just a few times. DNA of the CDR3: TGTGCCAGCAGCCAAGACCCAACAGGGGTATTCGGCGAGACCCAGTACTTC. Its translation is CASSQDPTGVFGETQYF. The gene calls are TRBV3-1 and TRBJ2-5, with TRBD1 matching over 7 bases. Germline V lookup: CDR1 LGHDT, CDR2 YNNKEL (reference sequence). The CDR3 length is 17 residues. The junction had 12 bases not matched to a gene; V was cut back by 0 bases and J by 5 bases.

This clonotype appeared a few times. The chain couples TRBV5-1 to TRBJ2-5; D perhaps matches TRBD1 (5 bases). This CDR3 is built from 13 residues. In germline, CDR1 is SGHRS, CDR2 YFSETQ. V gave up 4 bases and J gave up 2 bases, with 9 bases separating them. CDR3 sequence: CASSPDKQETQYF. The CDR3 DNA reads TGCGCCAGCAGCCCGGACAAACAAGAGACCCAGTACTTC.

This clonotype was seen a handful of times. V is TRBV7-4 and J is TRBJ2-5; 10 bases fit TRBD1. CDR3 size: 14 residues. Germline CDR1 is SGHVT and CDR2 is SQSDAQ. V shed 5 bases, J shed 5 bases, and the junction held 5 bases outside the gene matches. The CDR3 loop is CASSTSGQGETQYF. The CDR3 bases are TGTGCCAGCAGCACCTCGGGACAGGGGGAGACCCAGTACTTC.

The chain couples TRBV5-1 to TRBJ2-1; TRBD1 matches 7 bases. The V and J ends lost 4 bases and 4 bases, in that order; junction bases with no gene match: 14. This CDR3 is built from 17 residues. Germline CDR1 is SGHRS and CDR2 is YFSETQ. CDR3 protein: CASSPWTGILVYNEQFF. CDR3 in DNA: TGCGCCAGCAGCCCATGGACAGGTATATTGGTTTACAATGAGCAGTTCTTC.

The CDR3 region is CATSAGKETQYF. The CDR3 DNA is TGTGCCACCAGTGCCGGGAAGGAGACCCAGTACTTC. The rearrangement joins TRBV24-1 to TRBJ2-5, with D possibly being TRBD2 (5 bases). V was pared by 5 bases and J by 5 bases, with 8 bases between. The germline CDR1 and CDR2 sequences are KGHDR and SFDVKD. The CDR3 spans 12 residues.

CDR3 DNA sequence: TGTGCCAGCAGCCAAGATCCGTTCTACGAGCAGTACTTC. Translating it yields CASSQDPFYEQYF. The chain recombines TRBV3-1 with TRBJ2-7; D is unresolved. This CDR3 is built from 13 residues. The V end lost 0 bases, the J end lost 3 bases, and 6 bases lay between the germline ends. Germline V gene sequence: CDR1 LGHDT, CDR2 YNNKEL (reference sequence).

In this sample, this clonotype turned up a few times. This chain uses TRBV7-2 with TRBJ1-1; D is perhaps TRBD1 (5 bases). CDR3 length: 12 residues. Germline CDR1 reads SGHTA; CDR2 reads FQGNSA. V lost 2 bases, J lost 13 bases, and 14 bases lay in between. CDR3 region: CASSLRGRGGFF. As DNA, the CDR3 is TGTGCCAGCAGCTTACGTGGGAGGGGAGGTTTCTTT.